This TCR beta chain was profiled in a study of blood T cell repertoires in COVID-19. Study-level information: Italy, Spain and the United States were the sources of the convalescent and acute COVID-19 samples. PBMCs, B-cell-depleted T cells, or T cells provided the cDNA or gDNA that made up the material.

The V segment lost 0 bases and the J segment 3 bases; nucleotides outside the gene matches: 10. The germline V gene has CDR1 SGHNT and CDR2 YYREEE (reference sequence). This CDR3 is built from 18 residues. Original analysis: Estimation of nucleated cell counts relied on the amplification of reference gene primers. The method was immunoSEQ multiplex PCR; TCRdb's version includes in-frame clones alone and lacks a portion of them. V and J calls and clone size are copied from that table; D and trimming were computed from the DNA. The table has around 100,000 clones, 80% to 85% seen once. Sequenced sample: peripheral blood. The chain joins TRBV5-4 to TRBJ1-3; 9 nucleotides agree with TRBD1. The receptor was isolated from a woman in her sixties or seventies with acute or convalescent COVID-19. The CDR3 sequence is CASSLGGGQGLRGNTIYF. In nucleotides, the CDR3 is TGTGCCAGCAGCTTGGGAGGTGGACAGGGGCTGCGTGGAAACACCATATATTTT.